The rows below give T cell receptor beta chains drawn from one sample of a study of T cells in Graves' hyperthyroidism and ophthalmopathy. TCRdb called the multiplex PCR reads again in MiXCR, with one record for every CDR3 protein. Among approximately 420,000 distinct CDR3 sequences listed, approximately 13% were seen once. The specimen sequenced was blood. Source of these receptors: a woman aged 18-30 years with Graves' hyperthyroidism. Both conserved end residues are trimmed from each CDR3.

TRBJ1-1,TRBV7-9,ASSPGDRVNTEAF
TRBJ1-1,TRBV6-1,ASSGGSENTEAF
TRBJ2-1,TRBV5-1,ASSKGQGARSNEQF
TRBJ2-5,TRBV19,ASSRTGTPKETQY
TRBJ2-7,TRBV7-3,ASSLRLAGVDEQY
TRBJ2-6,TRBV27,ASSFARAGANVLT
TRBJ2-3,TRBV12-3/TRBV12-4,ASSSPNTDTQY
TRBJ2-1,TRBV20-1,SAEPHREFVNEQF
TRBJ1-1,TRBV5-6,ASSPATVAEAF
TRBJ2-2,TRBV12-3/TRBV12-4,ASRTRNTGELF
TRBJ2-6,TRBV6-5,ASSYSLGLGANVLT
TRBJ2-7,TRBV7-2,ASSSRAAGEYSYEQY
TRBJ1-3,TRBV28,ASTVDRVGSTIY
TRBJ2-5,TRBV2,GSGGGGQETQY
TRBJ2-1,TRBV7-8,ASSLDSLDSRF
TRBJ2-5,TRBV15,ATSRDLEETQY
TRBJ2-7,TRBV6-1,ASSEDSGGSYEQY
TRBJ2-1,TRBV11-2,ASLDPGTRLSNEQF
TRBJ1-3,TRBV28,ASTPPADSGNTIY
TRBJ2-7,TRBV11-2,ASAPGHLYEQY
TRBJ1-1,TRBV28,ASSSPTEINTEAF
TRBJ2-1,TRBV5-1,ASSTGQKNNEQF
TRBJ1-4,TRBV12-3/TRBV12-4,ASSFQRRNEKLF
TRBJ2-3,TRBV7-9,ASSLPSSGRRLSTDTQY
TRBJ1-2,TRBV19,ASSGGTGTGGRYT
TRBJ2-1,TRBV7-9,ASSPIPGTNYNEQF
TRBJ2-5,TRBV7-9,ASSAGTSGSQETQY
TRBJ2-1,TRBV24-1,ATSDPPGYEQF
TRBJ2-1,TRBV12-3/TRBV12-4,ASSFFMGDEQF
TRBJ1-3,TRBV28,ASGTAYWSSGNTIY
TRBJ2-7,TRBV12-3/TRBV12-4,ASSLTTSYEQY
TRBJ2-2,TRBV6-6,ASSYGAALNTGELF
TRBJ2-7,TRBV20-1,SAQAGTGFHEQY
TRBJ2-5,TRBV11-1,ASSLAGLAGSETQY
TRBJ1-1,TRBV5-4,ASSLVGGMVTEAF
TRBJ2-3,TRBV7-9,ASSPVVGGTDTQY
TRBJ2-5,TRBV11-2,ASSFPVRAGVEETQY
TRBJ2-3,TRBV27,ATRDSGIGTDTQY
TRBJ2-3,TRBV30,AWSVKGSNTQY
TRBJ2-7,TRBV28,ASSASRERTYEQY